Following are 4 T cell receptor beta chains from one sample sequenced in a study of cytotoxic CD8 clonotypes in ibrutinib-treated CLL. Sequencing used immunoSEQ multiplex PCR; TCRdb keeps in-frame clones, though not all of them. This sample has about 310,000 clones, with about 80% found just once. This specimen was PBMCs, taken before ibrutinib treatment. The source of these receptors is a human donor with chronic lymphocytic leukemia.

The V and J genes are TRBV5-1 and TRBJ1-2; D is ambiguous. V lost 0 bases and J lost 4, with 7 bases in between. The germline V gene encodes CDR1 SGHRS and CDR2 YFSETQ. CDR3 length equals 13 residues. The CDR3 protein is CASSLGAAYGYTF. The DNA for the CDR3 is TGCGCCAGCAGCTTGGGGGCAGCCTATGGCTACACCTTC.

This chain joins TRBV7-2 and TRBJ2-7; 9 nucleotides align to TRBD2. V lost 2 bases to trimming and J lost 5 bases; unmatched junction nucleotides: 7. This CDR3 comprises 15 residues. The germline gives CDR1 SGHTA, CDR2 FQGNSA. In DNA form, the CDR3 reads TGTGCCAGCAGCTTAAGTAGCGGGAGTCCCCACGAGCAGTACTTC. Amino acids: CASSLSSGSPHEQYF.

This chain joins TRBV6-6 and TRBJ1-5; D is perhaps TRBD1 (5 bases). CDR3 size: 16 residues. Between the trimmed V and J ends, which lost 2 bases and 0 bases, there was a span of 11 bases. Germline assignment: CDR1 MNHNY and CDR2 SVGAGI (reference sequence). The CDR3 here is CASSYVAGYSNQPQHF. CDR3 DNA: TGTGCCAGCAGTTACGTGGCAGGGTATAGCAATCAGCCCCAGCATTTT.

This chain links TRBV5-1 with TRBJ1-1; tentatively, D is TRBD1 (6 bases). The CDR3 covers 14 residues. V was clipped by 0 bases and J by 1 base, with 7 bases between them. Germline V lookup: CDR1 SGHRS, CDR2 YFSETQ. The CDR3 bases are TGCGCCAGCAGCTTGGACAGGGCGAACACTGAAGCTTTCTTT. Translation: CASSLDRANTEAFF.